This TCR beta chain was recorded in a study of T cells after yellow fever vaccination. The overall study: SMART-Seq v4 Ultra Low Input handled preparation of low-cell-number fractions. Findings and limits, study-wide: Clonotypes shared by both compartments, CD4 and CD8, made up a small share. Most clones from primary vaccination resurfaced after the booster (about 96% CD4, around 90% CD8).

Per the germline V gene, CDR1 is LNHNV and CDR2 is YYDKDF (reference sequence). The length of the CDR3 is 12 residues. V dropped 5 bases and J dropped 6 bases, with 7 bases sitting between them. It was through 5'RACE template switching that TCR cDNA was made, with a universal primer site and UMIs added. TCRdb analysed the 5' RACE reads with MiXCR anew, one entry per CDR3 protein. The sample holds a few hundred thousand distinct CDR3 sequences, around 6.8% seen once. Concerning this clonotype itself: Its target is unknown.

Sequencing used PBMCs, obtained about 41 days after the first yellow fever vaccination. The TCR originated in a man younger than 35 who received the YFV17D yellow fever vaccine. This chain connects TRBV15 to TRBJ1-4; the D is unclear. This CDR3 is CATSRRDEKLFF. CDR3 coding DNA: TGTGCCACCAGCCGAAGGGATGAAAAACTGTTTTTT.